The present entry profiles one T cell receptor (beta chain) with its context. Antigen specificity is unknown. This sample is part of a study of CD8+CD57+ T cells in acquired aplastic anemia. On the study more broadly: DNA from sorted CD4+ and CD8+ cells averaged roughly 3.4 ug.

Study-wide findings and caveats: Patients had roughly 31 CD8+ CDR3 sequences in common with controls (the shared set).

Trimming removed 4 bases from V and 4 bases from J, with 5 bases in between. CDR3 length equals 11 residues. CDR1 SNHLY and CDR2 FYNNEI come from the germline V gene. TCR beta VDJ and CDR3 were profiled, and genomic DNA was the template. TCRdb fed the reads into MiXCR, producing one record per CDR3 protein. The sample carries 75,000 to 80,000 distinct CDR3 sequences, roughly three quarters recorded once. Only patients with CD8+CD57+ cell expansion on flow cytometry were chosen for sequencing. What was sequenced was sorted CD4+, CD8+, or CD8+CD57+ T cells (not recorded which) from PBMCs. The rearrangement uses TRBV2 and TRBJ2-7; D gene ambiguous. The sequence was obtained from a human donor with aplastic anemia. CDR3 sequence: CASSVRYEQYF. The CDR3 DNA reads TGTGCCAGCAGTGTAAGGTACGAGCAGTACTTC.